This T cell receptor beta chain was observed in a study of blood T cells in healthy people across ages. Whole-study findings and limits: The authors considered diversity estimates from one million T cells to be underestimates.

The CDR3 runs 13 residues. CDR1 and CDR2 (germline): ENHRY, SYGVKD. PCR was performed a second time for 7 to 11 cycles using a sample-barcoded 5' primer and a J-beta primer mix. MiXCR, run by TCRdb on the 5' RACE reads, gives a single entry per CDR3 protein. The sample gives 800,000 to 1,000,000 distinct CDR3 sequences, around 48% of which show up once; 13% is in the top ten. To note about this clonotype: Its antigen remains unidentified. An end of the junction differs from the germline gene, which may be a read error.

Individuals who donated were healthy Caucasians from Russia aged about 6 to 90. The chain couples TRBV10-3 to TRBJ1-2; no definite D call. The sequence derives from a man under 40 in good health. The sequencing input was blood. CDR3 nucleotides: TGTGCCAGCAGTGAGACCCCGGGGTATGGCTACACCTTC. The encoded protein is CASSETPGYGYTF.